There are many counts of the clone carrying this TCR beta chain. This sample was taken from a study of early T cells in non-severe SARS-CoV-2 infection. Looked up from germline, CDR1 is SGHVS and CDR2 is FQNEAQ. Between the trimmed V and J ends, which lost 2 bases and 5 bases, there was a span of 18 bases. The CDR3 consists of 16 residues. MiXCR, applied by TCRdb to the 5' RACE reads, yields one record per CDR3 protein. Altogether 55,000 to 65,000 distinct CDR3 sequences are present, 10% to 11% being singletons, with the ten largest covering 1.7%. The V and J genes are TRBV7-8 and TRBJ1-2, with D tentatively TRBD1 (5 bases). This TCR derives from an adult who was a healthcare worker with PCR-confirmed SARS-CoV-2 infection or an uninfected control (not recorded which). The sequencing sample was made of whole blood. The CDR3 sequence: CASSLTAGTEGYGYTF. The CDR3 DNA reads as TGTGCCAGCAGCTTAACGGCGGGGACCGAGGGTTATGGCTACACCTTC.